This T cell receptor (beta chain) originates from a study of cytomegalovirus exposure and HLA in healthy donors. Germline V gene sequence: CDR1 MNHNY, CDR2 SVGAGI (reference sequence). CDR3 length: 15 residues. V shed 4 bases, J shed 5 bases, and the junction held 9 bases outside the gene matches. The primer mix had 60 Vbeta and 13 Jbeta primers. This table comes from immunoSEQ multiplex PCR, and its TCRdb copy is limited to in-frame clones, with some not included. This sample yields some 250,000 clones, of which around 80% are seen a single time; 7% to 9% belongs to the top ten. The source of this sequence is a woman aged 55 to 70 in good health and CMV-seropositive. Sequencing used PBMCs. The chain is built from TRBV6-6 and TRBJ2-7; 9 bases fit TRBD1. CDR3 residues: CASSSSGTGIHEQYF. The CDR3 region has the DNA TGTGCCAGCAGTTCCTCCGGGACAGGGATCCACGAGCAGTACTTC.